One sample yielded the 27 T cell receptor beta chains listed below, sequenced in a study of early stage breast cancer tumors. Profiling relied on immunoSEQ multiplex PCR, and the TCRdb table lists in-frame clones only, not all of them. Found here are fewer than 30,000 clones, approximately 80% of them singletons; the top ten hold roughly 12%. The sample comprised blood. These receptors came from a person between 55 and 69 years old with breast cancer.

The rearrangement uses TRBV7-2 and TRBJ2-5, with a possible D match to TRBD1 (6 bases). Trimming shortened V by 5 bases and J by 2 bases, and 9 bases separated the two germline ends. The CDR3 loop spans 13 amino acids. The germline CDR1 and CDR2 sequences are SGHTA and FQGNSA. CDR3 protein: CASSPGQQETQYF. CDR3 nucleotides: TGTGCCAGCAGCCCCGGACAGCAAGAGACCCAGTACTTC. Variable domain in full (rest from reference TRBV7-2 and TRBJ2-5): GAGVSQSPSNKVTEKGKDVELRCDPISGHTALYWYRQSLGQGLEFLIYFQGNSAPDKSGLPSDRFSAERTGGSVSTLTIQRTQQEDSAVYLCASSPGQQETQYFGPGTRLLVL.

This chain connects TRBV18 to TRBJ1-5; D gene ambiguous. The V gene lost 3 bases and the J gene lost 6 bases, with 9 bases spanning the gap. There are 13 residues in the CDR3. CDR1 and CDR2 (germline): KGHSH, LQKENI. The CDR3 spells CASSPEEVQPQHF. The CDR3 nucleotides read TGTGCCAGCTCACCGGAGGAAGTTCAGCCCCAGCATTTT.

This clone was observed a single time. V gene TRBV15 combines with J gene TRBJ1-4; D is possibly TRBD1 (6 bases). Germline V gene data show CDR1 as LNHNV and CDR2 as YYDKDF (reference sequence). V lost 5 bases, J lost 7 bases, and 26 bases lay in between. This CDR3 is built from 18 residues. The CDR3 protein is CATSRTYTGMGASEKLFF. DNA of the CDR3: TGTGCCACCAGCCGGACCTATACTGGAATGGGGGCGAGTGAAAAACTGTTTTTT.

V is TRBV4-1 and J is TRBJ2-3; 7 nucleotides line up with TRBD2. V was clipped by 0 bases and J by 5 bases; unmatched bases: 8. Per germline, CDR1 MGHRA and CDR2 YSYEKL. The CDR3 is 16 residues long. The CDR3, as DNA: TGCGCCAGCAGCCAAGATGGGCTAGCGGACGAAGATACGCAGTATTTT. It translates to CASSQDGLADEDTQYF.

V is TRBV14 and J is TRBJ2-7; 10 nucleotides align to TRBD2. The CDR3 has 17 amino acids. J was trimmed by 0 bases and V by 1 base; bases with no gene match: 6. Per the germline V gene, CDR1 is SGHDN and CDR2 is FVKESK. The DNA of the CDR3 is TGTGCCAGCAGCCAAGGTACTAGCGGGGCGCGCTCCTACGAGCAGTACTTC. It is translated as CASSQGTSGARSYEQYF.

The chain couples TRBV9 to TRBJ2-2, with a possible D match to TRBD1 (5 bases). The CDR3 contains 14 residues. Germline values: CDR1 SGDLS, CDR2 YYNGEE. V lost 4 bases, J lost 4 bases, and 11 bases lay in between. CDR3 nucleotide sequence: TGTGCCAGCAGCTGGACACAGCGCACCGGGGAGCTGTTTTTT. Translated: CASSWTQRTGELFF. The full variable domain, in which reference TRBV9 and TRBJ2-2 provide the parts outside the CDR3, is DSGVTQTPKHLITATGQRVTLRCSPRSGDLSVYWYQQSLDQGLQFLIQYYNGEERAKGNILERFSAQQFPDLHSELNLSSLELGDSALYFCASSWTQRTGELFFGEGSRLTVL.

The V gene is TRBV7-6, the J gene TRBJ2-2; 7 bases align to TRBD1. CDR1 SGHVS and CDR2 FNYEAQ come from the germline V gene. CDR3 length: 15 amino acids. With V trimmed by 5 bases and J by 1 base, 4 bases remained unmatched. The DNA for the CDR3 is TGTGCCAGCAGCCCAGCAGGGGGGAACACCGGGGAGCTGTTTTTT. This translates into CASSPAGGNTGELFF.

This chain connects TRBV18 to TRBJ2-7; possibly TRBD1 for D (6 bases). V was trimmed by 2 bases and J by 3 bases, leaving 11 bases between them. The CDR3 length is 14 residues. Germline loops: CDR1 KGHSH, CDR2 LQKENI. The CDR3 region has the DNA TGTGCCAGCTCACCAGGGGACACCGACTACGAGCAGTACTTC. As protein: CASSPGDTDYEQYF.

The chain combines TRBV29-1 with TRBJ1-4; 8 bases map to TRBD1. Trimming took 7 bases from V and 7 from J; bases not matched to a gene: 8. CDR1 is SQVTM, CDR2 ANQGSEA, per germline. The CDR3 sequence is 13 residues long. The CDR3 loop reads CSGAGGAGEKLFF. The CDR3 DNA is TGCAGCGGCGCAGGGGGCGCCGGTGAAAAACTGTTTTTT.

This CDR3 reads CASSPDRGSYGYTF. The CDR3 region has the DNA TGTGCCAGCAGTCCAGACAGGGGTTCCTATGGCTACACCTTC. This chain links TRBV6-5 with TRBJ1-2; the match to TRBD1 covers 8 bases. V trimming: 5 bases; J trimming: 4 bases; junction bases outside the gene matches: 6. Germline CDR1 is MNHEY and CDR2 is SVGAGI. The CDR3 totals 14 residues.

The chain couples TRBV7-9 to TRBJ2-3; no clear D. CDR1 and CDR2 from the germline V gene are SEHNR and FQNEAQ (reference sequence). V dropped 1 base and J dropped 0 bases, with 8 bases sitting between them. The CDR3 spans 15 residues. CDR3 sequence: CASSLVSTSTDTQYF. CDR3 bases: TGTGCCAGCAGCTTAGTGTCAACTAGCACAGATACGCAGTATTTT. The whole variable domain, filled in from reference TRBV7-9 and TRBJ2-3, reads DTGVSQNPRHKITKRGQNVTFRCDPISEHNRLYWYRQTLGQGPEFLTYFQNEAQLEKSRLLSDRFSAERPKGSFSTLEIQRTEQGDSAMYLCASSLVSTSTDTQYFGPGTRLTVL.

The chain carries TRBV6-1 and TRBJ2-1; weak D call: TRBD2 (6 bases). Trimming removed 2 bases at V and 6 bases at J, with 14 bases between. Per germline, CDR1 MNHNS and CDR2 SASEGT. The CDR3 sequence is 15 residues long. CDR3 sequence: CASSEITGVGNEQFF. The CDR3 coding sequence is TGTGCCAGCAGTGAAATCACGGGAGTGGGCAATGAGCAGTTCTTC.

The chain has TRBV5-1 and TRBJ2-7; D is ambiguous. Germline V lookup: CDR1 SGHRS, CDR2 YFSETQ. CDR3 length: 12 amino acids. Trimming took 4 bases from V and 9 from J, leaving 14 bases between them. The CDR3 nucleotides read TGCGCCAGCAGCCCAAACTTTGGTCGGCAGTACTTC. Its protein is CASSPNFGRQYF. Full variable domain (missing parts from reference TRBV5-1 and TRBJ2-7): KAGVTQTPRYLIKTRGQQVTLSCSPISGHRSVSWYQQTPGQGLQFLFEYFSETQRNKGNFPGRFSGRQFSNSRSEMNVSTLELGDSALYLCASSPNFGRQYFGPGTRLTVT.

This clone was observed a handful of times. The chain couples TRBV7-8 to TRBJ2-7; possibly TRBD1 for D (5 bases). Germline loops: CDR1 SGHVS, CDR2 FQNEAQ. The length of the CDR3 is 15 residues. The V and J ends lost 4 bases and 0 bases respectively, with 13 bases between them. In nucleotides, the CDR3 is TGTGCCAGCAGCTCCACAGGTATCGGCTCCTACGAGCAGTACTTC. This gives the protein CASSSTGIGSYEQYF.

V and J are TRBV6-6 and TRBJ2-7; 7 bases agree with TRBD1. V was pared by 5 bases and J by 0 bases, with 4 bases of the junction left unmatched. Germline V gives CDR1 MNHNY, CDR2 SVGAGI (reference sequence). The CDR3 extends over 14 amino acids. CDR3 nucleotides: TGTGCCAGCAGTCACCGACAGGGCTCCTACGAGCAGTACTTC. Translated, it gives CASSHRQGSYEQYF.

The chain combines TRBV7-2 with TRBJ2-5, with TRBD1 as a possible D gene (6 bases). Per germline, CDR1 SGHTA and CDR2 FQGNSA. CDR3 length: 15 residues. The V and J ends lost 5 bases and 1 base respectively, with 14 bases between them. In DNA, the CDR3 is TGTGCCAGCAGCGAGGACAGTGCCATCCAAGAGACCCAGTACTTC. Translation: CASSEDSAIQETQYF.

V usage is TRBV7-6 and J usage is TRBJ2-3, with TRBD1 identical over 7 bases. Trimming cost V 5 bases and J 3 bases; bases outside gene matches: 11. The length of the CDR3 is 16 residues. Germline loops: CDR1 SGHVS, CDR2 FNYEAQ. The CDR3 nucleotides are TGTGCCAGCAGCACTCGTCCGGGACAGTCAACAGATACGCAGTATTTT. The encoded protein is CASSTRPGQSTDTQYF.

This sequence joins TRBV9 and TRBJ2-2; the match to TRBD2 covers 13 bases. Trimming removed 4 bases from V and 2 bases from J; junction bases left unmatched: 2. The CDR3 runs 16 residues. CDR1 and CDR2 (germline): SGDLS, YYNGEE. The CDR3 loop reads CASSLGLAGNTGELFF. The CDR3 region has the DNA TGTGCCAGCAGCCTGGGACTAGCGGGAAACACCGGGGAGCTGTTTTTT.

The chain carries TRBV29-1 and TRBJ2-3; D possibly corresponds to TRBD2 (6 bases). The CDR3 runs 17 residues. CDR1 is SQVTM and CDR2 is ANQGSEA in the germline V gene. V was pared by 4 bases and J by 6 bases, with 26 bases between. The CDR3 DNA is TGCAGCGTTGTACGGGTTGGGGGGTCGGGGTTCTCCGATACGCAGTATTTT. It yields the protein CSVVRVGGSGFSDTQYF.

The chain carries TRBV15 and TRBJ2-5; 14 positions match TRBD2. There are 16 residues in the CDR3. V gave up 5 bases and J gave up 2 bases; unmatched junction bases: 4. CDR1 is LNHNV, CDR2 YYDKDF, per germline (reference sequence). CDR3 residues: CATSGGLAGVQETQYF. The CDR3 DNA is TGTGCCACCAGCGGGGGACTAGCGGGAGTACAAGAGACCCAGTACTTC.

V is TRBV6-6 and J is TRBJ1-5; TRBD1 agrees at 10 bases. This CDR3 has 14 amino acids. Germline CDR1 MNHNY, CDR2 SVGAGI (reference sequence). V was clipped by 6 bases and J by 2 bases; unmatched bases: 1. DNA for the CDR3: TGTGCCAGCAGCGGACAGGGGGGCAATCAGCCCCAGCATTTT. Translating gives CASSGQGGNQPQHF.

This chain connects TRBV7-2 to TRBJ2-7; D may be TRBD1 (5 bases). The CDR3 spans 11 residues. Germline V gene lookup returns CDR1 SGHTA and CDR2 FQGNSA. V lost 5 bases and J lost 4, with 6 bases in between. CDR3 protein: CASSPGYEQYF. The CDR3 DNA sequence: TGTGCCAGCAGCCCAGGGTACGAGCAGTACTTC. Using reference TRBV7-2 and TRBJ2-7 for the parts outside the CDR3, the full variable domain is GAGVSQSPSNKVTEKGKDVELRCDPISGHTALYWYRQSLGQGLEFLIYFQGNSAPDKSGLPSDRFSAERTGGSVSTLTIQRTQQEDSAVYLCASSPGYEQYFGPGTRLTVT.

The chain combines TRBV4-1 with TRBJ2-7; maybe TRBD1 (5 bases). The length of the CDR3 is 14 residues. Per germline, CDR1 MGHRA and CDR2 YSYEKL. Trimming took off 5 bases at V and 1 base at J, with 12 bases between the two ends. As DNA, the CDR3 is TGCGCCAGCAGCACAACTACAGGTTCCTACGAGCAGTACTTC. Translating gives CASSTTTGSYEQYF.

The rearrangement joins TRBV9 to TRBJ1-3; 8 bases are a match to TRBD1. Losses at the gene ends were 4 bases for V and 2 bases for J; bases not matched to a gene: 8. In germline, CDR1 is SGDLS, CDR2 YYNGEE. The CDR3 covers 16 residues. The CDR3 reads CASSLIDRGTGNTIYF. In DNA, the CDR3 is TGTGCCAGCAGCTTGATCGACAGGGGAACTGGAAACACCATATATTTT.

The genes are TRBV7-9 and TRBJ2-2; 7 positions match TRBD2. The CDR3 spans 15 residues. Germline V gives CDR1 SEHNR, CDR2 FQNEAQ (reference sequence). V dropped 0 bases and J dropped 6; count of bases not matched to a gene: 4. The CDR3 loop reads CASSLAGGLSGELFF. The CDR3 DNA is TGTGCCAGCAGCTTAGCGGGAGGGCTTTCCGGGGAGCTGTTTTTT.

The V call is TRBV5-8, the J call TRBJ2-2; the match to TRBD2 covers 13 bases. The CDR3 runs to 16 residues. The J segment lost 4 bases and the V segment lost 5 bases, leaving 5 bases of the junction unmatched. Per germline, CDR1 SGHTS and CDR2 YDEGEE. For the CDR3, the DNA is TGTGCCAGCAGGGGACTAGCGGGACTTGGCACCGGGGAGCTGTTTTTT. Protein: CASRGLAGLGTGELFF.

The CDR3 is CASSLAQGASSYNEQFF. The CDR3 nucleotides are TGTGCCAGCAGCTTAGCGCAGGGGGCCAGCTCCTACAATGAGCAGTTCTTC. The chain has TRBV7-2 and TRBJ2-1; 8 nucleotides match TRBD1. Looked up from germline, CDR1 is SGHTA and CDR2 is FQGNSA. There are 17 residues in the CDR3. V dropped 0 bases and J dropped 0; count of bases not matched to a gene: 4.